The sequence of this T cell receptor (beta chain) was determined in a study of shared clonotypes between healthy human individuals. Data came from immunoSEQ multiplex PCR; TCRdb stores just in-frame clones and leaves some out. The data show about 2.1 million clones, 93% seen once. Cells designated naive CD8 were CD45RO-negative and were positively selected for CCR7, with terminally differentiated effector memory CD45RA+ cells excluded. With regard to this clone: Its target is unknown.

Study-wide findings and caveats: Roughly 5% of naive CD4 clonotypes were common to a few donors.

This CDR3 has 15 amino acids. CDR1 is ENHRY and CDR2 is SYGVKD in the germline V gene. Trimming at V came to 10 bases and at J to 3 bases, leaving 12 bases not matched to a gene. Material for sequencing was naive CD8+ T cells from PBMCs. This sequence originates from a man younger than 35 in good health. Some clones in this sample may be carry-over from other donors' samples. This chain joins TRBV10-3 and TRBJ1-5; 7 bases are a match to TRBD1. The CDR3 DNA follows: TGTGCCACCCGGGGGGGACAGCTCAACAATCAGCCCCAGCATTTT. Amino acid sequence: CATRGGQLNNQPQHF.